This T cell receptor (beta chain) was captured in a study of monozygotic twins with cystic fibrosis. Study-wide findings and caveats: Clonality was generally low (median about 0.0095), higher in the most severe patients. In 13 of 16 pairs, V gene usage was closest to the co-twin's. In this small cohort, shared CDR3 numbers showed no association with age, concordance or disease severity. Unrelated CF individuals shared fewer identical clonotypes than monozygotic CF twins.

With 4 bases removed from V and 0 bases from J, the gap between germline ends came to 11 bases. This CDR3 spans 15 amino acids. CDR1 is LNHDA, CDR2 SQIVND, per germline (reference sequence). Measured with immunoSEQ multiplex PCR; TCRdb has only the in-frame clones, and not every one. Of around 35,000 clones detected, nearly 85% appear once; the ten largest clones hold roughly 1.8%. Comment on this clone: Its cognate antigen is unknown.

Input material: blood. The TCR sequence derives from a girl aged 2 to 10 with cystic fibrosis. V and J are TRBV19 and TRBJ2-3, with D possibly TRBD1 on 5 matching bases. The CDR3 reads CASSKGVSSTDTQYF. Written as DNA, the CDR3 is TGTGCCAGTAGTAAAGGGGTGTCTAGCACAGATACGCAGTATTTT.